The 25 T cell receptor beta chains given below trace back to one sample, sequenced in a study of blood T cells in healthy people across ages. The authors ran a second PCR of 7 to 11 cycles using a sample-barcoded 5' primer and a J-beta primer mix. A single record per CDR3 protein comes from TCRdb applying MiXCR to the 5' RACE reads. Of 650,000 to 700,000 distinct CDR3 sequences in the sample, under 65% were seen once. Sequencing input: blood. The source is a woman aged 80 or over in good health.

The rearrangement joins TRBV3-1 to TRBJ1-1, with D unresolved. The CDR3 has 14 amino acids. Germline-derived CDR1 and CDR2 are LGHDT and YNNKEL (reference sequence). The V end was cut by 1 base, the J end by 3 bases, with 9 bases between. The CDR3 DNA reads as TGTGCCAGCAGCCAAGTGCTCGGGGACACTGAAGCTTTCTTT. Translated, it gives CASSQVLGDTEAFF.

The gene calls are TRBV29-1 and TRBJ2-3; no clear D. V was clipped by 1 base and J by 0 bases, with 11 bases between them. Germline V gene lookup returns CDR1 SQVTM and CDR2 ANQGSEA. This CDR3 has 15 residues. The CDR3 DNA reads TGCAGCGTTGAAGCATGGGCGGAAAGCACAGATACGCAGTATTTT. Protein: CSVEAWAESTDTQYF.

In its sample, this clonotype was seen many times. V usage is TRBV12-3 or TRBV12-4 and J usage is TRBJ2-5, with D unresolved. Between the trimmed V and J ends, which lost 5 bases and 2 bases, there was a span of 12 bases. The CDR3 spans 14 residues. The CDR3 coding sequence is TGTGCCAGCAGTCCCGGTGTCAGACAAGAGACCCAGTACTTC. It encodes CASSPGVRQETQYF.

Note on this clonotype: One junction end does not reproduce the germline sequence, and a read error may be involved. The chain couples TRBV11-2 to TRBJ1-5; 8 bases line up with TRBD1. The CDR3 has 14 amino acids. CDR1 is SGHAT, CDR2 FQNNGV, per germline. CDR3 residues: CAGSRTGPHQPQHF. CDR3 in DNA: TGTGCCGGCAGCCGGACAGGGCCCCATCAGCCCCAGCATTTT.

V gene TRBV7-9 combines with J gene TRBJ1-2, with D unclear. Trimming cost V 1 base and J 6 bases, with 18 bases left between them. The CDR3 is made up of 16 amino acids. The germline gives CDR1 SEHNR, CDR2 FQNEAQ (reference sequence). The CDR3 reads CASSLVVAGLLNGYTF. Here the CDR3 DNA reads TGTGCCAGCAGCTTAGTGGTTGCTGGCTTGTTGAATGGCTACACCTTC.

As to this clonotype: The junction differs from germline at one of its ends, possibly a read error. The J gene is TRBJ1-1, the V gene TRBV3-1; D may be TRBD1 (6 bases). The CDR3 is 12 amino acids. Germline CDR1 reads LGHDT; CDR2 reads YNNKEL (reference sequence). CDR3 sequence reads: CDSTGRDTEAFF. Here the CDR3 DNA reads TGTGACAGCACAGGGAGGGACACTGAAGCTTTCTTT.

The CDR3 nucleotides read TGTGCCAGTAGTATTCAAGGGGAGACCCAGTACTTC. It encodes CASSIQGETQYF. The chain uses TRBV19 and TRBJ2-7; no reliable D call. The J call may not be correct, given that the DNA end is closer to TRBJ2-5. The CDR3 has 12 amino acids. Germline lookup yields CDR1 LNHDA and CDR2 SQIVND (reference sequence).

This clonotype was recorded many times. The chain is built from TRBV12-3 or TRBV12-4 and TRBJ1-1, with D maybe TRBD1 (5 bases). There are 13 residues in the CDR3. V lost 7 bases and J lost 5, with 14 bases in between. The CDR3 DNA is TGTGCCAGCATTCAGGGATGGTCGACTGAAGCTTTCTTT. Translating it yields CASIQGWSTEAFF.

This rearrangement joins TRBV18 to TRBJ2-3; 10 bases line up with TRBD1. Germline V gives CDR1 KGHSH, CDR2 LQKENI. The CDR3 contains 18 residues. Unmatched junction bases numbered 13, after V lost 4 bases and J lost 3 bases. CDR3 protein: CASSLLRPGQGRTDTQYF. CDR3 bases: TGTGCCAGCTCACTGCTACGACCGGGACAGGGGAGGACAGATACGCAGTATTTT.

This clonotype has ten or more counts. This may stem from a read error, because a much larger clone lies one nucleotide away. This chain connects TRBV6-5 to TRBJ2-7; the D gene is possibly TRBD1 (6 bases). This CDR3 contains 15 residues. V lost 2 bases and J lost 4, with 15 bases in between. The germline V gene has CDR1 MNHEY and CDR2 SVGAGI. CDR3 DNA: TGTGCCAGCAGTTACGCCAGCGGACAGTGGTACGAGCAGTACTTC. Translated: CASSYASGQWYEQYF.

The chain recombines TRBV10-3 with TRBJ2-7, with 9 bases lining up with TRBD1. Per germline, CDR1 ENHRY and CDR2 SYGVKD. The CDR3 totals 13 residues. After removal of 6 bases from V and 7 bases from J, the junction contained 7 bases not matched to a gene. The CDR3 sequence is CAISLQGAGEQYF. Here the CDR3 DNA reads TGTGCCATCAGCTTACAGGGGGCAGGGGAGCAGTACTTC.

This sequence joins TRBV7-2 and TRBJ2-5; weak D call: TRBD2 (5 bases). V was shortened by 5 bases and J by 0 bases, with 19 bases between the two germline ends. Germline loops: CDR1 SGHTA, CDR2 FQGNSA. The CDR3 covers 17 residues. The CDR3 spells CASSGASGPLYQETQYF. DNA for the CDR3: TGTGCCAGCAGCGGAGCCAGCGGACCCTTGTACCAAGAGACCCAGTACTTC. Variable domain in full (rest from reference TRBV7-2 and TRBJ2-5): GAGVSQSPSNKVTEKGKDVELRCDPISGHTALYWYRQSLGQGLEFLIYFQGNSAPDKSGLPSDRFSAERTGGSVSTLTIQRTQQEDSAVYLCASSGASGPLYQETQYFGPGTRLLVL.

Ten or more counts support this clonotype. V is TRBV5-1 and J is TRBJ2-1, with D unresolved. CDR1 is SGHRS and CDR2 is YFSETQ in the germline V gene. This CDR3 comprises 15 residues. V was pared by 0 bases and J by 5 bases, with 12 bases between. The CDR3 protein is CASSLAQRSNNEQFF. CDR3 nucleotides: TGCGCCAGCAGCTTGGCCCAGCGTAGCAACAATGAGCAGTTCTTC.

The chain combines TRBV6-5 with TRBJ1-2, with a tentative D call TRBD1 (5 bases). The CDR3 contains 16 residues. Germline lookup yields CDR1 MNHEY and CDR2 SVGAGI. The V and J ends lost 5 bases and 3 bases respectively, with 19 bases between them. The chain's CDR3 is CASSRGSGKLHYGYTF. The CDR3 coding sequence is TGTGCCAGCAGTCGGGGGAGTGGGAAACTTCACTATGGCTACACCTTC.

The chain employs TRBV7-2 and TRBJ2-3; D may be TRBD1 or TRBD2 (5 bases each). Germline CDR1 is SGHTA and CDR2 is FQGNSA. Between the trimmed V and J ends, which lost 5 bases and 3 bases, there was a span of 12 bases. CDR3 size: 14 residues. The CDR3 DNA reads TGTGCCAGCAGCCTCCGGGACCAAACAGATACGCAGTATTTT. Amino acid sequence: CASSLRDQTDTQYF.

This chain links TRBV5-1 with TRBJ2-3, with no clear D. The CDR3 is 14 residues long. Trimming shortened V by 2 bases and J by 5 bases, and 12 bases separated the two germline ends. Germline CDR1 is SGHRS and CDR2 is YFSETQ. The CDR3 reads CASSFQWAGDTQYF. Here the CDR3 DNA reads TGCGCCAGCAGCTTCCAGTGGGCAGGAGATACGCAGTATTTT. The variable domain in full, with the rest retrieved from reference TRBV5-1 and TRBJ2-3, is KAGVTQTPRYLIKTRGQQVTLSCSPISGHRSVSWYQQTPGQGLQFLFEYFSETQRNKGNFPGRFSGRQFSNSRSEMNVSTLELGDSALYLCASSFQWAGDTQYFGPGTRLTVL.

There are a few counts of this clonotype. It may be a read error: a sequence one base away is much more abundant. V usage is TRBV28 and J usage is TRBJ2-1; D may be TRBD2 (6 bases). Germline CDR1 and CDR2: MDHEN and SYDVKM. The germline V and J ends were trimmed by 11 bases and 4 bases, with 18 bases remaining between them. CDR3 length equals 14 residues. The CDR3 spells CAGKEGLTYNEQFF. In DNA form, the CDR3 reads TGTGCCGGTAAGGAGGGACTCACTTACAATGAGCAGTTCTTC.

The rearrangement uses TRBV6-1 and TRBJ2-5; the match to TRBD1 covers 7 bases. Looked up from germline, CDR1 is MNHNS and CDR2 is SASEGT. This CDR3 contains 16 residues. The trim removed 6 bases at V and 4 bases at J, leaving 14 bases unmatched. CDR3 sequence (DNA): TGTGCCAGCAGGGCGACGACAGGGTGGGCCGGAGAGACCCAGTACTTC. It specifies CASRATTGWAGETQYF.

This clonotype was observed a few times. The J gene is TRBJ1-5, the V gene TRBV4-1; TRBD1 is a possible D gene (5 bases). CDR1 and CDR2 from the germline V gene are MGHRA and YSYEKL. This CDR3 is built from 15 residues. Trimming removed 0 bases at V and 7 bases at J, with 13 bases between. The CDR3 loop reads CASSQEDTDGQPQHF. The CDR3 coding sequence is TGCGCCAGCAGCCAAGAGGACACGGACGGACAGCCCCAGCATTTT.

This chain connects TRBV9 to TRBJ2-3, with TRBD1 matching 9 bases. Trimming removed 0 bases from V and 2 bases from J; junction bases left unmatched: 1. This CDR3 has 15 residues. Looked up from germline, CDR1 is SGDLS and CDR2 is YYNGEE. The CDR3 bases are TGTGCCAGCAGCGTAGGGGACAGGGTCACAGATACGCAGTATTTT. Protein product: CASSVGDRVTDTQYF.

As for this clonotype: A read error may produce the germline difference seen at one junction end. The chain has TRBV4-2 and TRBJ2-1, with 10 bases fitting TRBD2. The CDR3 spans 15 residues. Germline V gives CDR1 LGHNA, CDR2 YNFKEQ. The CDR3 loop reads CASSQDLPSGGEQFF. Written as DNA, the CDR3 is TGTGCCAGTAGCCAAGACCTCCCTAGCGGGGGTGAGCAGTTCTTC.

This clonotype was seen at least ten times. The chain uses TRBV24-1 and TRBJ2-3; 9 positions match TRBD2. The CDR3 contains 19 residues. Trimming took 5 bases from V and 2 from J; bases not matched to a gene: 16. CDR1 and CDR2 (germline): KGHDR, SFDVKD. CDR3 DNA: TGTGCCACCAGTGCCACCCCTGGGACTAGCTCATTAGTCACAGATACGCAGTATTTT. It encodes CATSATPGTSSLVTDTQYF.

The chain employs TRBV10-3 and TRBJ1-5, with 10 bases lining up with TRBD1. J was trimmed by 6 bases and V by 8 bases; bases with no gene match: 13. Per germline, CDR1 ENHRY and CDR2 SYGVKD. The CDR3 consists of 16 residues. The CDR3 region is CAIRGAWTGGLQPQHF. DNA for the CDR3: TGTGCCATCCGTGGAGCGTGGACAGGGGGGCTTCAGCCCCAGCATTTT.

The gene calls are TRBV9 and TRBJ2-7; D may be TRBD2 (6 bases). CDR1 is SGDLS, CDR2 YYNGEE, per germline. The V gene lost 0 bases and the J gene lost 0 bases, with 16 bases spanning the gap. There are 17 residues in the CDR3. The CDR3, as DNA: TGTGCCAGCAGCGTAGGGCCGGGTAGCGGATCCTCCTACGAGCAGTACTTC. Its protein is CASSVGPGSGSSYEQYF.

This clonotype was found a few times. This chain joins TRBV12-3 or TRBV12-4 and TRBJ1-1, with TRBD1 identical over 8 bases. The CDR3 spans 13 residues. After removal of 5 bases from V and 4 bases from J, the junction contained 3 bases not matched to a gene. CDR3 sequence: CASSTGQGTEAFF. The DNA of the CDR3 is TGTGCCAGCAGTACCGGACAGGGCACTGAAGCTTTCTTT.